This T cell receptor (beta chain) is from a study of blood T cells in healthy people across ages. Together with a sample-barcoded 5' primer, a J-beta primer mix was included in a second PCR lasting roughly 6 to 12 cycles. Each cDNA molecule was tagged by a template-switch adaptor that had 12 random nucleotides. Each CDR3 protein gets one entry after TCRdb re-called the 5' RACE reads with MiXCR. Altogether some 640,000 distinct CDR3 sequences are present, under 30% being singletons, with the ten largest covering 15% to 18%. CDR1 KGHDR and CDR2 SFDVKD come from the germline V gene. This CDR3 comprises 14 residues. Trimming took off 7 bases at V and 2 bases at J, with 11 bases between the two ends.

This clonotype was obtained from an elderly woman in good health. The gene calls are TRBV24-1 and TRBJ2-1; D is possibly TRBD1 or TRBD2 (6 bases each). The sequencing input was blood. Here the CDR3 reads CATRRGEAYNEQFF. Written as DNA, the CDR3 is TGTGCCACCAGGAGGGGGGAGGCCTACAATGAGCAGTTCTTC.